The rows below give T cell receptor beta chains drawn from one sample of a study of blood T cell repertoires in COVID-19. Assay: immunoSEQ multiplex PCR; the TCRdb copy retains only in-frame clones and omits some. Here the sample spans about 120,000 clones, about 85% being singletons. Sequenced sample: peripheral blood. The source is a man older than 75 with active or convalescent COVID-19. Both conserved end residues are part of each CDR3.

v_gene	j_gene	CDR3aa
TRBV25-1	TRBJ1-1	CASSDSLAGGVEAFF
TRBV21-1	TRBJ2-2	CASSNIRDRANTGELFF
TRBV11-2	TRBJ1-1	CASSLEFWAETRFREAFF
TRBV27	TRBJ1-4	CASSVRDRRVPGGNEKLFF
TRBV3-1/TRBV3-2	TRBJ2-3	CASGEGTSTDTQYF
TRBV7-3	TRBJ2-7	CASSLTPTREQYF
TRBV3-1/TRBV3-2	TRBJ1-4	CASSFQGGSEKLFF
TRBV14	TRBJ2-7	CASSQVRSSYEQYF
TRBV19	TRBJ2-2	CASSMTDNTGELFF
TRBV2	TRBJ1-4	CASNPDRSGLFF
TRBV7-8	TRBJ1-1	CASSSDRGGNTEAFF
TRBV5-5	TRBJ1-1	CASSFEHLNTEAFF
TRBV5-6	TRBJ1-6	CASSRGSYNSPLHF
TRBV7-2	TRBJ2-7	CASSLTGYDEQYF
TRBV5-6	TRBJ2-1	CASSLGGTGFYNEQFF
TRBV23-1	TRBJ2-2	CAILTRSNTGELFF
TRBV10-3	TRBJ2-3	CAISGGTSGPTDTQYF
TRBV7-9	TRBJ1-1	CASSTLTGYTEAFF
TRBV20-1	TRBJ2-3	CSASQDYGVGDTQYF
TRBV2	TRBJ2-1	CASSEGLAGSYNEQFF
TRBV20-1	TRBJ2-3	CSASQYSGRPPNTDTQYF
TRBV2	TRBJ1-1	CASSYLGAPGGAFF
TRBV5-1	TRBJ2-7	CASSLAGQGSYEQYF
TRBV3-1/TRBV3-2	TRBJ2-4	CASSQVGNIQYF
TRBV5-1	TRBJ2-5	CASSPGTGVRETQYF
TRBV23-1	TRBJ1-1	CASSALYRQGMNTEAFF
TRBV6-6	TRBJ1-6	CASSPGTVSPLHF
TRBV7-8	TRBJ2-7	CASSLAAPVLKTYEQYF
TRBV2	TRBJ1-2	CASSVRGSGYTF
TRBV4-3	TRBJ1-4	CASSQDMRSQLNEKLFF
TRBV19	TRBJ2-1	CASRGGPYNEQFF
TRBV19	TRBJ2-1	CASSVQGSSYNEQFF
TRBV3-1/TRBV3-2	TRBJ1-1	CASSQQGACTEAFF
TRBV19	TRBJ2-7	CASSPSTGPYEQYF
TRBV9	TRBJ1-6	CASSSRGLRNSPLHF
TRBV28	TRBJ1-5	CASSFADPGNQPQHF
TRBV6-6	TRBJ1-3	CASGTGNSGNTIYF
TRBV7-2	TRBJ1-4	CASSPLQEGKLFF
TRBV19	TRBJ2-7	CASSGRDLYEQYF
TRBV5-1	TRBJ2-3	CASSLLSREHDTQYF
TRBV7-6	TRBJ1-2	CASSLGQNPLANYGYTF
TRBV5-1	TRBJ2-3	CASGEVAASTDTQYF
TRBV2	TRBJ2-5	CASGGHQETQYF
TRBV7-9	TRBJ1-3	CASSLEGGNTIYF
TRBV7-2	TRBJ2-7	CASSPLAGFLEQYF
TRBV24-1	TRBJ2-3	CATSDRRGQVDTQYF
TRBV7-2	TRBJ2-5	CASSELNLWGGETQYF
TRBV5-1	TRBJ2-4	CASSLSTGDDIQYF
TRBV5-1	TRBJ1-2	CASSLDRGDIYGYTF
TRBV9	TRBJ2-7	CASSSGLFSYEQYF
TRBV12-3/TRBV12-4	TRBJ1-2	CASSPTGGGGYTF
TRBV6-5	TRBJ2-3	CASSYSAGWTDTQYF
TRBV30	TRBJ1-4	CAWSEGLREKLFF
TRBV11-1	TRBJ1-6	CASSTGQSRDSPLHF
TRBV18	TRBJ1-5	CASSPGSTARLQPQHF
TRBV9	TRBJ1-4	CASSVWGENNEKLFF
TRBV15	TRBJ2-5	CATSRARGETQYF